The 29 T cell receptor beta chains presented below share a single source sample, sequenced in a study of cytomegalovirus exposure and HLA in healthy donors. Sequencing was performed with immunoSEQ multiplex PCR; in TCRdb, only in-frame clones are kept and a portion is missing. The table shows tens of thousands of clones, with around 96% occurring only once. The material sequenced was PBMCs. The receptors stem from a man aged 18 to 30 in good health and CMV-seropositive.

The V call is TRBV30, the J call TRBJ2-3, with 7 bases identical to TRBD2. Per the germline V gene, CDR1 is GTSNPN and CDR2 is SVGIG (reference sequence). The CDR3 is 16 residues long. After removal of 4 bases from V and 4 bases from J, the junction contained 14 bases not matched to a gene. The CDR3 sequence: CAWMAGDATVSDTQYF. The CDR3 nucleotides read TGTGCCTGGATGGCGGGGGACGCGACGGTGTCAGATACGCAGTATTTT.

The chain couples TRBV19 to TRBJ2-2; weak D call: TRBD2 (5 bases). The germline V and J ends were trimmed by 3 bases and 5 bases, with 10 bases remaining between them. The CDR3 has 14 residues. Germline V gene lookup returns CDR1 LNHDA and CDR2 SQIVND (reference sequence). The CDR3 is CASSMGPGTGELFF. CDR3 DNA sequence: TGTGCCAGTAGTATGGGTCCGGGGACCGGGGAGCTGTTTTTT.

The V gene is TRBV6-5, the J gene TRBJ2-1; 8 bases agree with TRBD1. Germline V gene data show CDR1 as MNHEY and CDR2 as SVGAGI. The V segment lost 4 bases and the J segment 8 bases; nucleotides outside the gene matches: 7. The CDR3 has 14 residues. The CDR3 spells CASSFPGQAHEQFF. The CDR3 nucleotides read TGTGCCAGCAGTTTTCCGGGACAGGCTCATGAGCAGTTCTTC.

The chain couples TRBV27 to TRBJ2-7; 8 bases line up with TRBD1. This CDR3 is 16 amino acids long. The germline V gene encodes CDR1 MNHEY and CDR2 SMNVEV (reference sequence). The V gene end was trimmed by 0 bases and the J gene end by 2 bases; junction bases not matched to a gene: 6. CDR3 region: CASSLSKEQGAYEQYF. The CDR3, as DNA: TGTGCCAGCAGTTTATCGAAGGAACAGGGGGCCTACGAGCAGTACTTC.

This chain joins TRBV19 and TRBJ1-2; unclear D gene. The CDR3 totals 15 residues. V was trimmed by 3 bases and J by 8 bases, leaving 19 bases between them. CDR1 is LNHDA, CDR2 SQIVND, per germline (reference sequence). CDR3 protein: CASSIQKRVRGGYTF. CDR3 nucleotide sequence: TGTGCCAGTAGTATTCAGAAAAGGGTACGCGGGGGCTACACCTTC.

The V and J genes are TRBV2 and TRBJ2-3; 15 bases align to TRBD2. Germline V CDR1 and CDR2: SNHLY, FYNNEI. V gave up 6 bases and J gave up 4 bases; unmatched junction bases: 17. The CDR3 consists of 20 residues. The CDR3 sequence: CASSKQGGGLAGGGADTQYF. The CDR3 bases are TGTGCCAGCAGCAAACAAGGGGGGGGACTAGCGGGAGGTGGAGCAGATACGCAGTATTTT.

J is TRBJ1-1 and V is TRBV7-9; D possibly corresponds to TRBD1 (5 bases). This CDR3 is 13 amino acids long. Per the germline V gene, CDR1 is SEHNR and CDR2 is FQNEAQ (reference sequence). V lost 1 base and J lost 4, with 7 bases in between. The CDR3 spells CASSLGGSTEAFF. CDR3 DNA sequence: TGTGCCAGCAGCTTAGGGGGCAGCACTGAAGCTTTCTTT.

The chain couples TRBV6-1 to TRBJ1-5, with D possibly being TRBD1 (6 bases). The CDR3 is 14 amino acids. Germline CDR1 is MNHNS and CDR2 is SASEGT. Trimming shortened V by 2 bases and J by 7 bases, and 12 bases separated the two germline ends. CDR3 DNA: TGTGCCAGCAGTGAAACAGGGATTGGACAGCCCCAGCATTTT. Residues: CASSETGIGQPQHF.

CDR3 sequence (DNA): TGTGCCAGCAGCTGGGGACTAGCTTCGCAAAATGAGCAGTTCTTC. Translated, it gives CASSWGLASQNEQFF. The rearrangement joins TRBV5-6 to TRBJ2-1; 9 bases match TRBD2. V gave up 3 bases and J gave up 7 bases; unmatched junction bases: 8. Germline CDR1 reads SGHDT; CDR2 reads YYEEEE. The CDR3 consists of 15 residues.

This chain uses TRBV11-2 with TRBJ1-2; TRBD1 might be the D (6 bases). The V end lost 5 bases, the J end lost 4 bases, and 29 bases lay between the germline ends. Germline assignment: CDR1 SGHAT and CDR2 FQNNGV. The CDR3 has 19 residues. The CDR3 loop reads CASSPGVYLVDSKTYGYTF. The CDR3 region has the DNA TGTGCCAGCAGCCCAGGGGTTTATTTAGTGGACAGCAAAACCTATGGCTACACCTTC. Full variable domain (missing parts from reference TRBV11-2 and TRBJ1-2): EAGVAQSPRYKIIEKRQSVAFWCNPISGHATLYWYQQILGQGPKLLIQFQNNGVVDDSQLPKDRFSAERLKGVDSTLKIQPAKLEDSAVYLCASSPGVYLVDSKTYGYTFGSGTRLTVV.

The chain recombines TRBV5-1 with TRBJ2-3, with 10 bases lining up with TRBD2. V lost 3 bases and J lost 3; bases outside the gene matches: 4. The germline gives CDR1 SGHRS, CDR2 YFSETQ. The CDR3 is 15 residues long. The chain's CDR3 is CASSWTSGLTDTQYF. DNA for the CDR3: TGCGCCAGCAGCTGGACTAGCGGTCTTACAGATACGCAGTATTTT.

The chain employs TRBV30 and TRBJ2-6, with 9 bases aligning to TRBD1. This CDR3 is built from 16 residues. Germline CDR1 is GTSNPN and CDR2 is SVGIG (reference sequence). V shed 7 bases and J 0 bases; nucleotides not matched to a gene: 7. The CDR3, as DNA: TGTGCCTACGACAGGGGGACGGGCTCTGGGGCCAACGTCCTGACTTTC. It yields the protein CAYDRGTGSGANVLTF.

The chain recombines TRBV18 with TRBJ1-1; D gene unclear. The germline V gene encodes CDR1 KGHSH and CDR2 LQKENI. V was trimmed by 6 bases and J by 6 bases, leaving 17 bases between them. The CDR3 runs 14 residues. CDR3 protein: CASSPREGAAEAFF. In nucleotides, the CDR3 is TGTGCCAGCTCGCCGAGAGAGGGTGCCGCTGAAGCTTTCTTT. Drawing the rest from reference TRBV18 and TRBJ1-1, the complete variable domain is NAGVMQNPRHLVRRRGQEARLRCSPMKGHSHVYWYRQLPEEGLKFMVYLQKENIIDESGMPKERFSAEFPKEGPSILRIQQVVRGDSAAYFCASSPREGAAEAFFGQGTRLTVV.

The V call is TRBV4-1, the J call TRBJ1-2; tentatively, D is TRBD1 (5 bases). Trimming left V 1 base short and J 2 bases short, with 14 bases between. The CDR3 runs 16 residues. The germline V gene encodes CDR1 MGHRA and CDR2 YSYEKL. CDR3 in DNA: TGCGCCAGCAGCCAAGTTTACGGGGGAACGAACTATGGCTACACCTTC. It codes for CASSQVYGGTNYGYTF.

The chain carries TRBV11-3 and TRBJ2-3; 8 nucleotides agree with TRBD1. J gave up 0 bases and V 5 bases, and 4 bases lay outside the gene matches. Germline CDR1 is SGHNT and CDR2 is YENEEA. CDR3 length: 15 amino acids. This chain's CDR3 is CASSRDRGSTDTQYF. CDR3 nucleotides: TGTGCCAGCAGCAGAGACAGGGGTAGCACAGATACGCAGTATTTT.

The chain uses TRBV5-1 and TRBJ2-5, with 10 bases identical to TRBD2. Germline assignment: CDR1 SGHRS and CDR2 YFSETQ. The trim removed 2 bases at V and 3 bases at J, leaving 7 bases unmatched. The CDR3 has 16 amino acids. DNA for the CDR3: TGCGCCAGCAGCTTACGAGCGGGAGGGCCAGAAGAGACCCAGTACTTC. Translation gives CASSLRAGGPEETQYF.

This sequence joins TRBV9 and TRBJ1-2; D ambiguous. V was trimmed by 3 bases and J by 1 base, leaving 10 bases between them. Per germline, CDR1 SGDLS and CDR2 YYNGEE. The CDR3 contains 14 residues. CDR3 nucleotides: TGTGCCAGCAGCGGCCTTAAGAGTAACTATGGCTACACCTTC. Translated: CASSGLKSNYGYTF.

The table lists this clone with a count of one. CDR3 bases: TGTGCCAGCAGCCTAGACCTAGGGACTAGCGGGGGACCTTTGTACTTC. It is translated as CASSLDLGTSGGPLYF. The chain uses TRBV7-2 and TRBJ2-4; TRBD2 aligns across 14 bases. CDR3 length equals 16 residues. Per the germline V gene, CDR1 is SGHTA and CDR2 is FQGNSA. V shed 5 bases, J shed 15 bases, and the junction held 15 bases outside the gene matches.

The chain joins TRBV11-2 to TRBJ2-7; D not certain. This CDR3 is built from 14 residues. V was cut by 1 base and J by 2 bases, with 9 bases left in between. Germline-derived CDR1 and CDR2 are SGHAT and FQNNGV. The CDR3 nucleotides read TGTGCCAGCAGCTTAGGACTCATTACCTACGAGCAGTACTTC. Residues: CASSLGLITYEQYF.

V is TRBV28 and J is TRBJ1-1; 9 positions match TRBD1. CDR1 is MDHEN, CDR2 SYDVKM, per germline. The CDR3 extends over 15 amino acids. Trimming cost V 6 bases and J 1 base; bases outside gene matches: 6. The CDR3 nucleotides are TGTGCCAGCAGGAAACAGGGGGCGCAGAACACTGAAGCTTTCTTT. Protein: CASRKQGAQNTEAFF.

The V call is TRBV11-2, the J call TRBJ1-1; a possible D gene is TRBD1 (5 bases). The CDR3 totals 16 residues. V dropped 5 bases and J dropped 2 bases, with 18 bases sitting between them. The V gene's germline CDR1 is SGHAT and CDR2 FQNNGV. CDR3 sequence reads: CASSPSKAGINTEAFF. The CDR3 coding sequence is TGTGCCAGCAGCCCGTCCAAGGCAGGGATCAACACTGAAGCTTTCTTT.

V usage is TRBV7-9 and J usage is TRBJ1-3; TRBD1 matches 10 bases. The CDR3 runs to 18 residues. The trim removed 7 bases at V and 4 bases at J, leaving 16 bases unmatched. Looked up from germline, CDR1 is SEHNR and CDR2 is FQNEAQ (reference sequence). The CDR3 DNA reads TGTGCCAGCACCGATGAGGGGGACAGGGGATTGAAAGGAAACACCATATATTTT. Protein product: CASTDEGDRGLKGNTIYF.

This chain uses TRBV19 with TRBJ1-3; D unclear. There are 15 residues in the CDR3. The V gene's germline CDR1 is LNHDA and CDR2 SQIVND (reference sequence). Trimming took 2 bases from V and 0 from J, leaving 8 bases between them. The CDR3 coding sequence is TGTGCCAGTAGTATATGGCAGCGCTCTGGAAACACCATATATTTT. Residues: CASSIWQRSGNTIYF.

The chain has TRBV6-1 and TRBJ2-7, with D unresolved. The germline V gene has CDR1 MNHNS and CDR2 SASEGT. CDR3 size: 14 residues. The V end lost 1 base, the J end lost 2 bases, and 9 bases lay between the germline ends. The CDR3 DNA is TGTGCCAGCAGTGAAGGCTCACTCACCTACGAGCAGTACTTC. It specifies CASSEGSLTYEQYF.

The chain links TRBV18 to TRBJ1-2; 8 bases agree with TRBD1. This CDR3 is built from 13 residues. V lost 8 bases and J lost 8; bases outside the gene matches: 10. Germline lookup yields CDR1 KGHSH and CDR2 LQKENI. The CDR3 spells CASASGTGEGYTF. The CDR3, as DNA: TGTGCCAGCGCATCCGGGACAGGAGAAGGCTACACCTTC.

The chain is built from TRBV11-3 and TRBJ1-2; TRBD1 aligns across 8 bases. With V trimmed by 5 bases and J by 5 bases, 4 bases remained unmatched. CDR1 and CDR2 from the germline V gene are SGHNT and YENEEA. This CDR3 is built from 13 residues. The chain's CDR3 is CASSRTGKYGYTF. As DNA, the CDR3 is TGTGCCAGCAGCCGGACAGGGAAGTATGGCTACACCTTC.

DNA for the CDR3: TGTGCCAGCAGCTTAATTTCTTTCTCCAATGTCAGAATTGATGGCTACACCTTC. Protein: CASSLISFSNVRIDGYTF. The chain has TRBV7-9 and TRBJ1-2; no clear D. Germline CDR1 and CDR2: SEHNR and FQNEAQ (reference sequence). This CDR3 has 18 residues. Between the trimmed V and J ends, which lost 2 bases and 6 bases, there was a span of 25 bases.

This chain uses TRBV7-9 with TRBJ2-3; 9 bases align to TRBD2. Germline V gene sequence: CDR1 SEHNR, CDR2 FQNEAQ (reference sequence). The CDR3 contains 16 residues. Trimming took 0 bases from V and 2 from J; bases not matched to a gene: 3. The CDR3, as DNA: TGTGCCAGCAGCTTAGCGCCTAGCGGGGTCACAGATACGCAGTATTTT. Protein product: CASSLAPSGVTDTQYF.

The J gene is TRBJ2-7, the V gene TRBV19, with 9 bases that match TRBD1. CDR3 length equals 15 residues. Trimming took 6 bases from V and 0 from J; bases not matched to a gene: 6. The germline V gene encodes CDR1 LNHDA and CDR2 SQIVND (reference sequence). As DNA, the CDR3 is TGTGCCAGTAGCCCGGGACAGGGTTTCTCCTACGAGCAGTACTTC. Translated: CASSPGQGFSYEQYF. The variable domain in full, completed from reference TRBV19 and TRBJ2-7, reads DGGITQSPKYLFRKEGQNVTLSCEQNLNHDAMYWYRQDPGQGLRLIYYSQIVNDFQKGDIAEGYSVSREKKESFPLTVTSAQKNPTAFYLCASSPGQGFSYEQYFGPGTRLTVT.